A selection of T cell receptor beta chains follows, all from one sample in a study of post-analysis software for immune sequencing data. TCRdb re-derived calls from the PCR reads in MiXCR, one entry per CDR3 protein. Among roughly 160,000 distinct CDR3 sequences listed, 36% were seen once. Sequenced material: blood, taken after autologous hematopoietic stem cell transplantation. All receptors derive from a girl aged 10-17 years with multiple sclerosis. CDR3s include the opening cysteine and the closing phenylalanine or tryptophan. A D gene is named only where the DNA matches it firmly. Size values are once, few and many counts, or a class for expanded clones, and some rows have none.

14	TRBJ2-7	TRBV2	-	many	CASSELGAPYEQYF	TGTGCCAGCAGTGAGTTGGGGGCCCCCTACGAGCAGTACTTC
11	TRBJ1-2	TRBV20-1	TRBD1	few	CSARQGNSYTF	TGCAGTGCTCGACAGGGGAATTCCTACACCTTC
17	TRBJ2-7	TRBV4-2	TRBD2	few	CASSRSDGLGGAYEQYF	TGTGCCAGCAGCCGCTCGGACGGACTAGGTGGGGCCTACGAGCAGTACTTC
17	TRBJ2-3	TRBV7-9	-	few	CASSPRGREWSTDTQYF	TGTGCCAGCAGCCCCAGGGGCCGGGAGTGGAGCACAGATACGCAGTATTTT
15	TRBJ2-5	TRBV29-1	TRBD2	many	CSATLGLAGGETQYF	TGCAGCGCAACCCTTGGACTAGCGGGAGGAGAGACCCAGTACTTC
15	TRBJ1-6	TRBV6-2/TRBV6-3	TRBD1	few	CASSSEDRVGSPLHF	TGTGCCAGCAGTTCCGAGGACAGGGTGGGTTCACCCCTCCACTTT
13	TRBJ2-7	TRBV20-1	TRBD2	-	CSAIREGRGEQYF	TGCAGTGCTATAAGGGAGGGAAGGGGCGAGCAGTACTTC
14	TRBJ2-1	TRBV6-2/TRBV6-3	-	-	CASSYSVSLHEQFF	TGTGCCAGCAGTTACTCTGTTAGCCTGCATGAGCAGTTCTTC
16	TRBJ2-7	TRBV27	-	-	CASSSQVGGGHNEQYF	TGTGCCAGCAGTTCCCAAGTAGGGGGGGGCCACAACGAGCAGTACTTC
13	TRBJ1-2	TRBV6-1	TRBD1	-	CASSKWTGDGYTF	TGTGCCAGCAGTAAATGGACAGGGGATGGCTACACCTTC
15	TRBJ2-1	TRBV20-1	TRBD2	-	CSARDPSGGADEQFF	TGCAGTGCTAGAGATCCTAGCGGGGGGGCTGATGAGCAGTTCTTC
16	TRBJ2-1	TRBV27	TRBD2	few	CASSLLTSGAWGEQFF	TGTGCCAGCAGCCTCCTAACTAGCGGGGCCTGGGGTGAGCAGTTCTTC
13	TRBJ1-2	TRBV9	-	once	CASSAPPAYGYTF	TGTGCCAGCAGCGCCCCCCCGGCCTATGGCTACACCTTC
17	TRBJ2-3	TRBV29-1	TRBD2	medium-sized	CSVGTPKGSGSADTQYF	TGCAGCGTTGGGACCCCCAAGGGTAGCGGGAGTGCAGATACGCAGTATTTT
12	TRBJ2-1	TRBV12-3/TRBV12-4	-	-	CASSPGGHEQFF	TGTGCCAGCAGTCCGGGGGGCCACGAGCAGTTCTTC
13	TRBJ1-2	TRBV3-1	-	-	CASAGPAGYGYTF	TGTGCCAGCGCGGGACCTGCTGGCTATGGCTACACCTTC
16	TRBJ2-5	TRBV7-2	-	-	CASSLGRTGGQETQYF	TGCGCCAGCAGCTTAGGTCGGACGGGCGGCCAAGAGACCCAGTACTTC
14	TRBJ2-1	TRBV12-3/TRBV12-4	-	few	CASSLRASYNEQFF	TGTGCCAGCAGTTTGAGGGCCTCCTACAATGAGCAGTTCTTC
14	TRBJ2-5	TRBV4-2	TRBD2	few	CASSQDPGGETQYF	TGTGCCAGCAGCCAAGATCCGGGAGGCGAGACCCAGTACTTC
12	TRBJ2-3	TRBV5-1	-	many	CASSLEVDTQYF	TGCGCCAGCAGCTTGGAAGTAGATACGCAGTATTTT
18	TRBJ2-5	TRBV6-5	TRBD1	once	CASSFHRDRRLTEETQYF	TGTGCCAGCAGTTTCCATCGGGACAGGCGGTTGACGGAGGAGACCCAGTACTTC
15	TRBJ2-1	TRBV15	TRBD2	-	CATSRELAGGGEQFF	TGTGCCACCAGCAGAGAACTAGCGGGCGGTGGTGAGCAGTTCTTC
12	TRBJ2-7	TRBV20-1	-	many	CSAREKDYEQYF	TGCAGTGCTAGAGAGAAGGATTACGAGCAGTACTTC
17	TRBJ2-4	TRBV5-1	TRBD1	-	CASSPLDRADAKNIQYF	TGCGCCAGCAGCCCACTTGACAGGGCGGATGCCAAAAATATTCAGTACTTC
12	TRBJ2-5	TRBV25-1	-	few	CASSHPEGTQYF	TGTGCCAGCAGTCACCCCGAGGGGACCCAGTACTTC
13	TRBJ2-3	TRBV4-3	-	few	CASSQESADTQYF	TGCGCCAGCAGCCAAGAGTCGGCGGATACGCAGTATTTT
12	TRBJ2-5	TRBV29-1	-	-	CSVGQIQETQYF	TGCAGCGTCGGACAGATACAAGAGACCCAGTACTTC
15	TRBJ2-1	TRBV28	TRBD2	-	CASSRLRGRTNEQFF	TGTGCCAGCAGTAGACTACGCGGGAGGACCAATGAGCAGTTCTTC
17	TRBJ2-5	TRBV5-1	TRBD2	many	CASSTGLAGGSQETQYF	TGCGCCAGCAGCACGGGACTAGCGGGAGGCAGCCAAGAGACCCAGTACTTC
14	TRBJ1-5	TRBV20-1	-	-	CSATRGISNQPQHF	TGCAGTGCTACCAGGGGTATTAGCAATCAGCCCCAGCATTTT
15	TRBJ2-7	TRBV7-2	TRBD1	-	CASSLAGTESYEQYF	TGTGCCAGCAGCTTAGCAGGGACAGAATCATACGAGCAGTACTTC
15	TRBJ1-5	TRBV20-1	-	few	CSARTIVSSNQPQHF	TGCAGTGCTAGAACAATAGTATCTAGCAATCAGCCCCAGCATTTT
14	TRBJ2-1	TRBV9	-	-	CASSVSPGANEQFF	TGTGCCAGCAGCGTGTCCCCGGGTGCTAATGAGCAGTTCTTC
15	TRBJ2-7	TRBV6-6	TRBD2	-	CASSYTAGDPYEQYF	TGTGCCAGCAGTTACACCGCGGGAGACCCCTACGAGCAGTACTTC
14	TRBJ2-7	TRBV25-1	-	-	CASSEEVVAYEQYF	TGTGCCAGCAGTGAAGAGGTGGTGGCCTACGAGCAGTACTTC
13	TRBJ2-1	TRBV9	-	-	CASSVEVYNEQFF	TGTGCCAGCAGCGTAGAAGTCTACAATGAGCAGTTCTTC
17	TRBJ2-7	TRBV20-1	TRBD2	few	CSALGTSGRAPTYEQYF	TGCAGTGCCCTCGGGACTAGCGGGAGGGCCCCCACCTACGAGCAGTACTTC
13	TRBJ2-1	TRBV27	-	few	CASSSQSYNEQFF	TGTGCCAGCAGTTCCCAATCCTACAATGAGCAGTTCTTC
13	TRBJ2-1	TRBV9	-	-	CASTGPPYNEQFF	TGTGCCAGCACGGGCCCTCCCTACAATGAGCAGTTCTTC
13	TRBJ2-3	TRBV7-2	-	-	CASSLLGTDTQYF	TGTGCCAGCAGCCTACTAGGCACAGATACGCAGTATTTT
17	TRBJ2-1	TRBV12-3/TRBV12-4	TRBD2	-	CASGPGLGLAGENEQFF	TGTGCCAGCGGCCCTGGCTTAGGACTAGCGGGAGAAAATGAGCAGTTCTTC